The 10 T cell receptor beta chains below come from one sample, sequenced in a study of shared clonotypes between healthy human individuals. CD8 cells regarded as naive lacked CD45RO, were positively chosen for CCR7, and omitted terminally differentiated effector memory CD45RA+ cells. Libraries were prepared by immunoSEQ multiplex PCR; TCRdb keeps only in-frame clonotypes and omits some of them. The sample records around 1.9 million clones, around 93% being singletons. Specimen: naive CD8+ T cells from PBMCs. The receptors were sampled from a man aged 18 to 30 in good health. Some clones in this sample may be carry-over from other donors' samples.

This clone was picked up a small number of times. The J gene is TRBJ1-5, the V gene TRBV27, with unresolved D. The CDR3 consists of 14 residues. Germline V gene sequence: CDR1 MNHEY, CDR2 SMNVEV (reference sequence). The ends were cut back, 5 bases at V and 0 bases at J, with 8 bases in the middle. CDR3 protein: CASSPTFSNQPQHF. DNA of the CDR3: TGTGCCAGCAGTCCAACCTTTAGCAATCAGCCCCAGCATTTT.

The rearrangement joins TRBV6-1 to TRBJ1-2; the match to TRBD1 covers 7 bases. This CDR3 is built from 13 residues. Trimming cost V 4 bases and J 4 bases; bases outside gene matches: 3. Germline V gene data show CDR1 as MNHNS and CDR2 as SASEGT. CDR3 sequence reads: CASSGDRSYGYTF. The CDR3 DNA is TGTGCCAGCAGTGGGGACAGATCCTATGGCTACACCTTC.

Notes on this clone: This same CDR3 is encoded by further DNA sequences in the sample. V and J are TRBV25-1 and TRBJ2-7; D gene uncertain. CDR3 length: 12 amino acids. V was shortened by 4 bases and J by 1 base, with 5 bases between the two germline ends. Per germline, CDR1 MGHDK and CDR2 SYGVNS. CDR3 region: CASSVGSYEQYF. The CDR3 DNA reads as TGTGCCAGCAGTGTAGGTTCCTACGAGCAGTACTTC.

The chain carries TRBV7-9 and TRBJ1-5; 7 positions match TRBD1. The germline gives CDR1 SEHNR, CDR2 FQNEAQ (reference sequence). V was clipped by 5 bases and J by 4 bases; unmatched bases: 8. This CDR3 has 15 amino acids. CDR3 protein: CASSGPEGANQPQHF. The DNA of the CDR3 is TGTGCCAGCAGCGGTCCAGAGGGGGCGAATCAGCCCCAGCATTTT. The complete variable domain, with remaining parts taken from reference TRBV7-9 and TRBJ1-5, reads DTGVSQNPRHKITKRGQNVTFRCDPISEHNRLYWYRQTLGQGPEFLTYFQNEAQLEKSRLLSDRFSAERPKGSFSTLEIQRTEQGDSAMYLCASSGPEGANQPQHFGDGTRLSIL.

The chain carries TRBV5-4 and TRBJ1-1; no clear D gene. The germline V and J ends were trimmed by 0 bases and 3 bases, with 6 bases remaining between them. CDR1 and CDR2 from the germline V gene are SGHNT and YYREEE (reference sequence). The CDR3 length is 13 residues. In DNA, the CDR3 is TGTGCCAGCAGCTTGGGAGAGGACACTGAAGCTTTCTTT. Encoded protein: CASSLGEDTEAFF.

The chain recombines TRBV4-1 with TRBJ2-5; 7 bases agree with TRBD2. V was pared by 0 bases and J by 3 bases, with 7 bases of the junction left unmatched. Germline V gives CDR1 MGHRA, CDR2 YSYEKL. The CDR3 runs to 16 residues. DNA of the CDR3: TGCGCCAGCAGCCAAGAAGGAGCGGGACGTAAAGAGACCCAGTACTTC. This sequence encodes CASSQEGAGRKETQYF.

This clone was seen a single time. The V gene is TRBV15, the J gene TRBJ2-5, with TRBD2 matching over 10 bases. Trimming cost V 5 bases and J 5 bases; bases outside gene matches: 8. The CDR3 covers 15 residues. Germline-derived CDR1 and CDR2 are LNHNV and YYDKDF (reference sequence). The CDR3, as DNA: TGTGCCACCAGCTCCCGTGGTAGCGGGAGGGAGACCCAGTACTTC. This codes for CATSSRGSGRETQYF.

The genes are TRBV30 and TRBJ2-2; the D gene is possibly TRBD1 (6 bases). CDR3 size: 13 residues. The germline V gene has CDR1 GTSNPN and CDR2 SVGIG (reference sequence). Trimming took 5 bases from V and 3 from J, leaving 10 bases between them. CDR3 amino acids: CAWVRGYTGELFF. The DNA of the CDR3 is TGTGCCTGGGTCAGGGGCTACACCGGGGAGCTGTTTTTT.

This sequence joins TRBV2 and TRBJ2-7; 9 bases line up with TRBD2. Germline loops: CDR1 SNHLY, CDR2 FYNNEI. This CDR3 comprises 15 residues. Trimming took 2 bases from V and 1 from J; bases not matched to a gene: 3. The CDR3 loop is CASSEMAGGSYEQYF. CDR3 DNA: TGTGCCAGCAGTGAAATGGCGGGAGGGTCCTACGAGCAGTACTTC.

This clone was observed a single time. The chain is built from TRBV9 and TRBJ2-2; the match to TRBD1 covers 9 bases. CDR3 size: 15 residues. Trimming took 6 bases from V and 3 from J; bases not matched to a gene: 6. Germline V lookup: CDR1 SGDLS, CDR2 YYNGEE. As DNA, the CDR3 is TGTGCCAGCACCTCGGGGACAGGGCACACCGGGGAGCTGTTTTTT. Residues: CASTSGTGHTGELFF.